This TCR beta chain was profiled in a study of vaccination effects on CD4 cells after COVID-19 (dated by TCRdb to 2022 to 2024). At the level of the whole study: Post-vaccine samples across the study were collected a median of 72 days after the second dose, with a range of 14 to 241. In the study, cultures from other donors were sequenced using the Oncomine TCR Beta short-read assay on an Illumina iSeq 100. A total of 10 COVID-19 convalescent patients and 4 SARS-CoV-2-naive healthy vaccine recipients were included in the full study. SARS-CoV-2 spike-specific CD4+ TCR repertoires from before and after mRNA vaccination were compared in COVID-19 convalescent patients and in infection-naive vaccine recipients.

For CDR1 and CDR2, the germline V gene lists SGHRS and YFSETQ. The cysteine opens and the phenylalanine closes a CDR3 of 16 amino acids. Only the CDR3 portion is preserved as DNA: 48 bases, with reading frame beginning at the first base. Deletion took 0 bases off V and 0 bases off J, with a span of 13 bases between the germline ends. A remark on this clone: Its target antigen remains unknown. No qualities accompany the bases; no much larger clone lies one base away.

In the ViraFEST assay, PBMC were stimulated with viral peptide pools, and antigen-specific CD4+ T cell clonotypes were then identified by expansion using TCR sequencing. After around 10 days of culture, CD4+ T cells were isolated with the EasySep CD4+ T cell isolation kit. Each participant got two doses of an mRNA SARS-CoV-2 vaccine, either BNT162b2 or mRNA-1273. None of the healthy vaccine recipients had a prior SARS-CoV-2 infection, which was confirmed by nucleocapsid antibody tests that came back negative both before and after vaccination. Each well held under 2.5 million PBMC cultured in IMDM containing approximately 5% human AB serum, roughly 9.6 IU/ml IL-2 and gentamicin, along with 10 ug/ml peptides. Half of the culture medium was replaced with fresh IL-2-containing medium on days 3 and 7. Unless noted otherwise, every peptide stimulation condition was cultured in triplicate wells. PBMC were separated from whole blood using Ficoll-Paque Plus gradient centrifugation and were then either cryopreserved at -140C or used fresh. Overlapping peptide pools spanned the spike proteins of SARS-CoV-2 and the common cold coronaviruses HCoV-NL63, HCoV-OC43 and HCoV-229E. Genomic DNA was extracted from cultured CD4+ T cells with the QIAamp micro DNA kit.

Library creation used the immunoSEQ multiplex PCR assay. TCR beta CDR3 sequencing was performed on DNA from the cultured, isolated CD4+ T cells. The authors' pipeline ran thus. The analysis removed non-productive TCR sequences, trimmed reads to the CDR3 region, and retained only CDR3s that were 7 or more amino acids long. Antigen-specific clonotypes were identified with the MANAFEST web app by comparing expansion in peptide wells against reference cultures. To be called positive, a clone needed expansion at FDR<0.05 compared with the reference and with all other wells, an odds ratio greater than 5, and a frequency greater than 0.1% in two replicate wells. Clonotypes significantly expanded in SARS-CoV-2 spike wells and in at least one common cold coronavirus spike condition were defined as cross-reactive. Using the stringdist R package, CDR3 similarity was measured by Levenshtein distance, and unrooted trees were constructed with ape in R 3.6.1. The immuneACCESS repertoire file appears here via TCRdb, limited to in-frame rearrangements. These files lack a portion of the clones; in checked studies, under half of the deficit traces to unresolved V genes, and the cause of the others is not known. V, J and clone size reflect that table, while D and trimming were determined from the DNA. Here the sample has about 16,000 clones; 76% occur a single time. The ten largest clones take up about 20% of the sample.

Points the paper makes about the study in general: Limitations of the study were the small number of convalescent patients and the absence of early post-infection timepoints. Marked clonal contraction was observed in both infection-induced and vaccine-induced clones at late post-vaccination timepoints, consistent with waning T cell responses. Among healthy vaccine recipients, nearly all vaccine-induced clones were SARS-CoV-2 mono-reactive, and only 1 of 255 was cross-reactive with common cold coronaviruses.

The chain was built from TRBV5-1 and TRBJ2-7; the D gene is tentatively TRBD1 or TRBD2, each matching 5 bases. The sequencing used CD4+ T cells from PBMCs cultured with HCoV-NL63 spike peptides, collected after COVID-19 vaccination. The sample's cell subset or site label, in plain terms: HCoV-NL63 spike overlapping peptide pool stimulation. This TCR was recovered from a human donor who received a COVID-19 vaccine. The DNA is TGCGCCAGCAGCTTGGAGAGGGGAGTAGGCTCCTACGAGCAGTACTTC. The encoded protein is CASSLERGVGSYEQYF.